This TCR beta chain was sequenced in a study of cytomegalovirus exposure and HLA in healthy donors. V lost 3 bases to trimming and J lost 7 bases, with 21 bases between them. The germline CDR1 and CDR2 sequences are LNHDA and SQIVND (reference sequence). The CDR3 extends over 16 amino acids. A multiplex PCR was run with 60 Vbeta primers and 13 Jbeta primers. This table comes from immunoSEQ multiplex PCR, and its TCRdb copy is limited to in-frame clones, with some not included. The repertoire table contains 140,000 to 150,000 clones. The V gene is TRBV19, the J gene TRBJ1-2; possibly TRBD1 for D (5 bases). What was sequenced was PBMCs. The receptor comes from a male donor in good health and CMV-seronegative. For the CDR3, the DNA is TGTGCCAGTAGTATCCTCCCCGGGACTATGGGAGGTGGCTACACCTTC. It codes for CASSILPGTMGGGYTF.